This entry lists 25 T cell receptor beta chains sequenced from one sample in a study of T cell responses to AZD1222 COVID-19 vaccine (dated by TCRdb to about 2021). Sample time point, as interpreted from the label and publication: about 28 days (+/-7) after the second vaccine dose. Library prep was done by the immunoSEQ multiplex PCR assay. This is the immuneACCESS table as TCRdb keeps it, with only in-frame sequences that have V and J called. A part of the clones is gone; compared with another copy, unresolved V genes explain less than half, and the rest is unexplained. Present in this sample are about 110,000 clones, 85% to 95% of which were seen just once. The top ten clonotypes cover about 3% of the sample. Sequencing used peripheral blood, obtained 28 days after the second AZD1222 dose. These receptors all stem from an adult who received the AZD1222 COVID-19 vaccine.

V gene TRBV19 combines with J gene TRBJ2-7; possible D gene TRBD2, 6 bases. Germline V lookup: CDR1 LNHDA, CDR2 SQIVND (reference sequence). V lost 3 bases and J 7 bases, leaving 13 bases between the germline ends. The CDR3 covers 13 residues. The CDR3 is CASSMGLAREQYF. For the CDR3, the DNA is TGTGCCAGTAGTATGGGCCTAGCGCGGGAGCAGTACTTC.

The genes are TRBV7-9 and TRBJ1-2, with no clear D. CDR1 is SEHNR, CDR2 FQNEAQ, per germline (reference sequence). The CDR3 has 14 amino acids. V dropped 8 bases and J dropped 0 bases, with 13 bases sitting between them. The CDR3 is CASQNLGSNYGYTF. The CDR3, as DNA: TGTGCCAGCCAGAACCTCGGGTCTAACTATGGCTACACCTTC.

This clone was picked up one time. This CDR3 reads CASSWDRDGEAFF. The CDR3 nucleotides are TGTGCCAGCTCCTGGGACAGGGATGGTGAAGCTTTCTTT. V usage is TRBV18 and J usage is TRBJ1-1; TRBD1 matches 9 bases. The CDR3 consists of 13 residues. V lost 6 bases and J lost 7; bases outside the gene matches: 6. CDR1 is KGHSH and CDR2 is LQKENI in the germline V gene.

The CDR3 sequence is CAWSSAGTGYYGYTF. The CDR3 DNA is TGTGCCTGGAGTTCTGCCGGGACAGGGTACTATGGCTACACCTTC. The V gene is TRBV30, the J gene TRBJ1-2; 9 bases agree with TRBD1. V was clipped by 2 bases and J by 3 bases; unmatched bases: 7. The CDR3 totals 15 residues. The germline CDR1 and CDR2 sequences are GTSNPN and SVGIG (reference sequence).

This chain uses TRBV6-5 with TRBJ1-1, with D tentatively TRBD1 (6 bases). CDR3 size: 12 residues. The ends were cut back, 11 bases at V and 2 bases at J, with 12 bases in the middle. Germline values: CDR1 MNHEY, CDR2 SVGAGI. The CDR3 spells CAVKDSNTEAFF. CDR3 bases: TGTGCCGTCAAGGACAGTAACACTGAAGCTTTCTTT.

The chain joins TRBV11-2 to TRBJ1-3; tentatively, D is TRBD1 (5 bases). V lost 5 bases, J lost 3 bases, and 14 bases lay in between. Germline-derived CDR1 and CDR2 are SGHAT and FQNNGV. CDR3 length: 15 residues. The CDR3 coding sequence is TGTGCCAGCAGCAAAGGCAGGGAGCATGGAAACACCATATATTTT. Amino acid sequence: CASSKGREHGNTIYF.

This rearrangement joins TRBV21-1 to TRBJ1-3; TRBD1 was called by the table and not checked on the DNA. TRBV21-1 is a pseudogene segment. There are 14 residues in the CDR3. Here the CDR3 DNA reads TGTGCCAGCAGCAAAGACAGTCCTGGAAACACCATATATTTT. Translating it yields CASSKDSPGNTIYF.

The chain recombines TRBV6-5 with TRBJ1-6, with TRBD1 as a possible D gene (5 bases). Trimming shortened V by 7 bases and J by 8 bases, and 18 bases separated the two germline ends. The germline V gene encodes CDR1 MNHEY and CDR2 SVGAGI. The length of the CDR3 is 15 residues. DNA for the CDR3: TGTGCCAGCAACCGACAGCTGGGTGGTGATTCACCCCTCCACTTT. It translates to CASNRQLGGDSPLHF.

This clone has only one observation. The V gene is TRBV7-6, the J gene TRBJ1-1, with D possibly matching TRBD1 (6 bases). Trimming removed 5 bases from V and 3 bases from J, with 16 bases in between. The CDR3 length is 15 residues. CDR1 SGHVS and CDR2 FNYEAQ come from the germline V gene. CDR3 in DNA: TGTGCCAGCAGCCCCCAACAGGGATCGGACACTGAAGCTTTCTTT. Protein: CASSPQQGSDTEAFF.

The V and J genes are TRBV6-5 and TRBJ1-2; 11 bases fit TRBD1. In germline, CDR1 is MNHEY, CDR2 SVGAGI. Trimming removed 5 bases from V and 4 bases from J; junction bases left unmatched: 6. This CDR3 region has 15 residues. CDR3 sequence (DNA): TGTGCCAGCAGTAAGGGACAGGGGGGACTCTATGGCTACACCTTC. Protein product: CASSKGQGGLYGYTF.

This chain joins TRBV12-5 and TRBJ1-2; D is perhaps TRBD1 (5 bases). With 0 bases removed from V and 8 bases from J, the gap between germline ends came to 13 bases. The germline CDR1 and CDR2 sequences are LGHNT and FRNRAP. CDR3 length equals 14 residues. CDR3 in amino acids: CASGLVFPGRGYTF. CDR3 nucleotides: TGTGCTAGTGGTTTGGTATTCCCAGGGCGCGGCTACACCTTC.

The chain recombines TRBV18 with TRBJ2-1, with TRBD2 matching 7 bases. This CDR3 is built from 18 residues. V was pared by 6 bases and J by 1 base, with 15 bases of the junction left unmatched. CDR1 and CDR2 (germline): KGHSH, LQKENI. The CDR3 region has the DNA TGTGCCAGCTCCCGCGGACTAGTTTTGGGTTCTTCCTACAATGAGCAGTTCTTC. Translating gives CASSRGLVLGSSYNEQFF.

The J gene is TRBJ1-5, the V gene TRBV10-3; D is unclear. Germline CDR1 ENHRY, CDR2 SYGVKD. V dropped 6 bases and J dropped 0 bases, with 6 bases sitting between them. This CDR3 is built from 13 residues. The CDR3 here is CAIRKDSNQPQHF. In DNA, the CDR3 is TGTGCCATCAGAAAGGATAGCAATCAGCCCCAGCATTTT.

The chain links TRBV11-3 to TRBJ1-1; tentative D call: TRBD1 (6 bases). The CDR3 is 15 amino acids. Between the trimmed V and J ends, which lost 4 bases and 5 bases, there was a span of 17 bases. The V gene's germline CDR1 is SGHNT and CDR2 YENEEA. This chain's CDR3 is CASSSSGARGTEAFF. The CDR3 region has the DNA TGTGCCAGCAGCTCTTCAGGGGCCCGCGGGACTGAAGCTTTCTTT.

In regard to this clone: Distinct nucleotide sequences in the sample also encode this CDR3. The chain employs TRBV19 and TRBJ1-1, with unresolved D. From germline, CDR1 is LNHDA and CDR2 SQIVND (reference sequence). Trimming stripped 3 bases from V and 5 bases from J, with 10 bases between. CDR3 length: 13 amino acids. The CDR3 sequence is CASSIDGWTEAFF. The CDR3 nucleotides are TGTGCCAGTAGTATCGACGGATGGACTGAAGCTTTCTTT.

J is TRBJ1-5 and V is TRBV7-9; no firm D call. The CDR3 is 13 amino acids. CDR1 and CDR2 (germline): SEHNR, FQNEAQ (reference sequence). Between the trimmed V and J ends, which lost 4 bases and 0 bases, there was a span of 4 bases. CDR3 amino acids: CASSWDSNQPQHF. The CDR3 DNA follows: TGTGCCAGCAGCTGGGATAGCAATCAGCCCCAGCATTTT.

The chain is built from TRBV9 and TRBJ1-5; D is uncertain. Germline CDR1 is SGDLS and CDR2 is YYNGEE. The V and J ends lost 3 bases and 7 bases respectively, with 20 bases between them. The CDR3 is 16 amino acids. This chain's CDR3 is CASSEGRSRVGQPQHF. The CDR3 DNA follows: TGTGCCAGCAGCGAAGGGCGGAGTCGGGTGGGGCAGCCCCAGCATTTT.

The CDR3 coding sequence is TGTGCCAGCAGCCCAATCTCCGGGGTACTGAACACTGAAGCTTTCTTT. Translation gives CASSPISGVLNTEAFF. This rearrangement joins TRBV3-1 (or the pseudogene TRBV3-2) to TRBJ1-1; D is ambiguous. V lost 4 bases, J lost 0 bases, and 15 bases lay in between. CDR3 size: 16 residues. Germline CDR1 reads LGHDT; CDR2 reads YNNKEL (reference sequence).

The chain has TRBV6-5 and TRBJ2-3, with TRBD2 matching over 8 bases. The trim removed 0 bases at V and 3 bases at J, leaving 5 bases unmatched. Germline CDR1 MNHEY, CDR2 SVGAGI. This CDR3 spans 16 amino acids. The CDR3 loop reads CASSYSRREGTDTQYF. CDR3 in DNA: TGTGCCAGCAGTTACTCACGACGGGAGGGGACAGATACGCAGTATTTT.

The chain links TRBV12-5 to TRBJ1-5; D not resolved. The germline V gene has CDR1 LGHNT and CDR2 FRNRAP. Trimming pared 1 base from V and 1 base from J, leaving 8 bases between. This CDR3 is 15 amino acids long. The CDR3 sequence: CASGLDSRSNQPQHF. Written as DNA, the CDR3 is TGTGCTAGTGGTTTGGACAGTAGGAGCAATCAGCCCCAGCATTTT.

The chain uses TRBV19 and TRBJ1-1; D call uncertain. Per germline, CDR1 LNHDA and CDR2 SQIVND (reference sequence). Trimming left V 5 bases short and J 3 bases short, with 10 bases between. The CDR3 covers 13 residues. The CDR3 reads CASSPDTYTEAFF. In nucleotides, the CDR3 is TGTGCCAGTAGTCCCGACACCTACACTGAAGCTTTCTTT.

This clone was picked up one time. V is TRBV12-3 or TRBV12-4 and J is TRBJ1-2; no firm D call. Trimming pared 1 base from V and 6 bases from J, leaving 9 bases between. The CDR3 is 13 amino acids. Here the CDR3 DNA reads TGTGCCAGCAGTTTAGGACGCCTAGATGGCTACACCTTC. This gives the protein CASSLGRLDGYTF.

The CDR3 DNA sequence: TGTGCTAGTGGTTCTAGGACAGCACCTTACGAGCAGTACTTC. Translation: CASGSRTAPYEQYF. The V call is TRBV12-5, the J call TRBJ2-7; tentatively, D is TRBD1 (6 bases). The CDR3 extends over 14 amino acids. Germline CDR1 is LGHNT and CDR2 is FRNRAP. V was trimmed by 4 bases and J by 4 bases, leaving 14 bases between them.

J is TRBJ2-6 and V is TRBV7-9; D is uncertain. CDR3 length: 14 amino acids. Trimming left V 0 bases short and J 0 bases short, with 0 bases between. Germline V CDR1 and CDR2: SEHNR, FQNEAQ (reference sequence). This chain's CDR3 is CASSLASGANVLTF. The CDR3 bases are TGTGCCAGCAGCTTAGCCTCTGGGGCCAACGTCCTGACTTTC.

The chain joins TRBV19 to TRBJ1-1; a possible D gene is TRBD1 (5 bases). In germline, CDR1 is LNHDA, CDR2 SQIVND (reference sequence). The V end was cut by 7 bases, the J end by 3 bases, with 15 bases between. This CDR3 spans 14 amino acids. The chain's CDR3 is CASTDGRVDTEAFF. The CDR3 DNA reads TGTGCCAGTACCGACGGCAGGGTTGACACTGAAGCTTTCTTT.